This T cell receptor (delta chain) was identified during a study of gamma-delta T cells after stem cell transplantation. TCRdb reran clone calling via CATT on the RT-PCR reads. The sample holds about 1,800 delta-chain clones, over 4.5% seen once. There are 19 residues in the CDR3. CDR1 GEAIGNYY and CDR2 EKD come from the germline V gene. The V gene end was trimmed by 0 bases and the J gene end by 0 bases; junction bases not matched to a gene: 12. V is TRDV2 and J is TRDJ1, with TRDD3 matching 10 bases. TCRdb records no J gene; here it was assigned by comparing the DNA to germline. The clonotype was recovered from a human donor. It is not recorded whose cells these are; they may come from a transplant donor. Sequenced material: gamma-delta T cells. CDR3: CACDTRRGDTPIDTDKLIF. The CDR3 DNA is TGTGCCTGTGACACCAGAAGGGGGGATACGCCCATAGACACCGATAAACTCATCTTT.